What follows are 9 T cell receptor beta chains derived from one specimen sequenced in a study of human T cells and chemical hapten exposure. Time point noted: pre-sensitization, week 0. Documented treatment: therapeutic diphenylcyclopropenone sensitization with weekly scalp DPC. TCRdb ran MiXCR on the RACE reads and lists one entry per CDR3 protein. The data contain approximately 260,000 distinct CDR3 sequences, 8.6% of them singletons. This specimen consisted of whole blood, obtained in connection with sensitization to the hapten diphenylcyclopropenone (DPC). These receptors all stem from a woman between 35 and 50 years old with alopecia areata. Some clones in this sample may be carry-over from other donors' samples.

This clonotype has a handful of counts. The chain joins TRBV6-6 to TRBJ2-7; 11 nucleotides align to TRBD1. Germline V gene sequence: CDR1 MNHNY, CDR2 SVGAGI (reference sequence). V dropped 7 bases and J dropped 4; count of bases not matched to a gene: 9. This CDR3 spans 15 amino acids. In DNA form, the CDR3 reads TGTGCCAGCAAATTCGAGGACAGGGGGCTTTACGAGCAGTACTTC. Encoded protein: CASKFEDRGLYEQYF.

Ten or more counts support this clonotype. The genes are TRBV27 and TRBJ1-4; D not certain. Germline V gene data show CDR1 as MNHEY and CDR2 as SMNVEV (reference sequence). This CDR3 region has 15 residues. Trimming left V 7 bases short and J 0 bases short, with 12 bases between. CDR3 sequence reads: CASTKTEATNEKLFF. As DNA, the CDR3 is TGTGCCAGCACTAAAACAGAGGCAACTAATGAAAAACTGTTTTTT.

This clonotype was recorded many times. The chain employs TRBV7-2 and TRBJ2-1, with D uncertain. V lost 7 bases and J lost 4, with 14 bases in between. Germline lookup yields CDR1 SGHTA and CDR2 FQGNSA. The length of the CDR3 is 14 residues. As DNA, the CDR3 is TGTGCCAGCACCGTTCACCCGGAGTACAATGAGCAGTTCTTC. It yields the protein CASTVHPEYNEQFF.

This clonotype was recorded a few times. CDR3 nucleotide sequence: TGTGCCAGCAGTCCGACAGGGGGCCGTGGCTACACCTTC. Encoded protein: CASSPTGGRGYTF. The rearrangement uses TRBV6-5 and TRBJ1-2; 10 bases agree with TRBD1. The CDR3 is 13 residues long. CDR1 is MNHEY, CDR2 SVGAGI, per germline. Trimming cost V 5 bases and J 7 bases; bases outside gene matches: 4.

J is TRBJ2-5 and V is TRBV7-2; D remains unclear. Germline V lookup: CDR1 SGHTA, CDR2 FQGNSA. Trimming cost V 5 bases and J 4 bases, with 8 bases left between them. The CDR3 covers 12 residues. The CDR3 DNA sequence: TGTGCCAGCAGCGCGAACGGAGAGACCCAGTACTTC. Amino acid sequence: CASSANGETQYF.

The chain joins TRBV6-5 to TRBJ2-1; 10 bases line up with TRBD2. J gave up 7 bases and V 1 base, and 7 bases lay outside the gene matches. Germline V gene sequence: CDR1 MNHEY, CDR2 SVGAGI. There are 16 residues in the CDR3. The CDR3 sequence is CASSYYASGSRNEQFF. CDR3 nucleotides: TGTGCCAGCAGTTACTATGCTAGCGGGAGTAGGAATGAGCAGTTCTTC.

The chain joins TRBV6-6 to TRBJ1-5; 7 bases match TRBD1. V gave up 0 bases and J gave up 7 bases; unmatched junction bases: 12. The CDR3 runs 17 residues. Germline loops: CDR1 MNHNY, CDR2 SVGAGI (reference sequence). The CDR3 nucleotides are TGTGCCAGCAGTTACTCTCCCAGGGGGGGTTCGAGACAGCCCCAGCATTTT. As protein: CASSYSPRGGSRQPQHF.

This clonotype was seen a handful of times. V gene TRBV5-1 combines with J gene TRBJ1-2; D is unclear. This CDR3 contains 13 residues. CDR1 and CDR2 (germline): SGHRS, YFSETQ. Trimming stripped 0 bases from V and 8 bases from J, with 11 bases between. The CDR3 here is CASSLGEAYGYTF. The CDR3 coding sequence is TGCGCCAGCAGCTTGGGTGAGGCGTACGGCTACACCTTC.

There are a few counts of this clonotype. V and J are TRBV29-1 and TRBJ2-5; TRBD2 aligns across 14 bases. Germline trimming cut 2 bases from V and 0 bases from J; bases unmatched to any gene: 5. Per the germline V gene, CDR1 is SQVTM and CDR2 is ANQGSEA. The CDR3 is made up of 17 amino acids. This chain's CDR3 is CSVESRLAGGYQETQYF. The CDR3, as DNA: TGCAGCGTTGAATCCAGACTAGCGGGAGGGTACCAAGAGACCCAGTACTTC. The full variable domain, its missing parts supplied by reference TRBV29-1 and TRBJ2-5, is SAVISQKPSRDICQRGTSLTIQCQVDSQVTMMFWYRQQPGQSLTLIATANQGSEATYESGFVIDKFPISRPNLTFSTLTVSNMSPEDSSIYLCSVESRLAGGYQETQYFGPGTRLLVL.